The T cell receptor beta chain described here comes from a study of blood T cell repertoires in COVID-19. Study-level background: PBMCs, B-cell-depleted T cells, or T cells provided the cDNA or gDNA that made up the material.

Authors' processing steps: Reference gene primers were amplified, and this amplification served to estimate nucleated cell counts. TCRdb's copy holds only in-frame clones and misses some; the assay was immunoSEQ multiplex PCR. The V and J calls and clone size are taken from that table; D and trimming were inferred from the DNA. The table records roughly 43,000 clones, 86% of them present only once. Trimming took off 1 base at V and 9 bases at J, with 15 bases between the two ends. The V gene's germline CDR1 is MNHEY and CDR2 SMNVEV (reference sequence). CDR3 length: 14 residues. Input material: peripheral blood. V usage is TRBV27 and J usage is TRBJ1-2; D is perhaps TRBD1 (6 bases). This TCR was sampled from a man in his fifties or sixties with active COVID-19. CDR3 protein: CASSLYGGAESYTF. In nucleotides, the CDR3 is TGTGCCAGCAGTTTATATGGGGGGGCCGAAAGCTACACCTTC.